This TCR beta chain was captured in a study of cytomegalovirus exposure and HLA in healthy donors. This CDR3 is built from 16 residues. Germline CDR1 is SGHVS and CDR2 is FNYEAQ. J was trimmed by 4 bases and V by 4 bases; bases with no gene match: 12. With 60 Vbeta and 13 Jbeta primers, the PCR was carried out. The protocol was immunoSEQ multiplex PCR, while the TCRdb copy is restricted to in-frame clones and leaves out a portion. Of about 110,000 clones listed, around 64% were seen once; the top ten hold 2.2%. The V gene is TRBV7-6, the J gene TRBJ2-7; the match to TRBD2 covers 8 bases. Sequenced material: PBMCs. This TCR derives from a woman aged 30 to 39 in good health and CMV-seronegative. The CDR3 DNA reads as TGTGCCAGCAGCTCCAGTACTGGCGGGAGGCTGTACGAGCAGTACTTC. Its translation: CASSSSTGGRLYEQYF.